These 2 T cell receptor beta chains came from one sample sequenced in a study of shared clonotypes between healthy human individuals. Here immunoSEQ multiplex PCR was the method, and the copy in TCRdb shows in-frame clones only, minus some. The sample holds about 730,000 clones, 72% seen once. Material for sequencing was memory CD4+ T cells sorted from blood. Specified subset: CD45RA-negative fraction. Every receptor here comes from a woman in her thirties in good health.

V usage is TRBV7-9 and J usage is TRBJ2-7, with 10 nucleotides matching TRBD1. The CDR3 runs to 15 residues. Trimming cost V 5 bases and J 4 bases; bases outside gene matches: 8. Per germline, CDR1 SEHNR and CDR2 FQNEAQ (reference sequence). The CDR3 nucleotides are TGTGCCAGCAGCCCCTACCGGGACAGGGGTTACGAGCAGTACTTC. The encoded protein is CASSPYRDRGYEQYF.

This chain links TRBV13 with TRBJ2-5; 9 bases are shared with TRBD2. The junction had 4 bases not matched to a gene; V was cut back by 0 bases and J by 5 bases. In germline, CDR1 is PRHDT, CDR2 FYEKMQ (reference sequence). This CDR3 is built from 15 residues. Here the CDR3 DNA reads TGTGCCAGCAGCTTAGGAGCGGGAGGTGAGGAGACCCAGTACTTC. Protein product: CASSLGAGGEETQYF.